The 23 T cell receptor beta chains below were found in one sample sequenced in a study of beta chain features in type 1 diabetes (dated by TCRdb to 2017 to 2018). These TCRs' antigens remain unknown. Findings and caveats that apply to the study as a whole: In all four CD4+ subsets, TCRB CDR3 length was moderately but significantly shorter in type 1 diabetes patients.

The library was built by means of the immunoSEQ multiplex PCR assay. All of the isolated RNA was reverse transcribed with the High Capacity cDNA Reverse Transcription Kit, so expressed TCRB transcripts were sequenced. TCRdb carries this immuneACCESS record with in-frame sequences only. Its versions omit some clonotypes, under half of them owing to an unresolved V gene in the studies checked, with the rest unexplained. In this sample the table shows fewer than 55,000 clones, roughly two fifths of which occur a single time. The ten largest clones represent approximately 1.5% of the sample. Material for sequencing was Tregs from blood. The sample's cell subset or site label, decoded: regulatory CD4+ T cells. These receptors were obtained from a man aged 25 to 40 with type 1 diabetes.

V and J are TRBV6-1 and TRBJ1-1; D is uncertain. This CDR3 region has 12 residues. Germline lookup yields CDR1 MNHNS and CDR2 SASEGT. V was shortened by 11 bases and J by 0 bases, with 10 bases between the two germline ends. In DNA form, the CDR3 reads TGTGCCGGCGGCGGCTTGAACACTGAAGCTTTCTTT. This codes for CAGGGLNTEAFF.

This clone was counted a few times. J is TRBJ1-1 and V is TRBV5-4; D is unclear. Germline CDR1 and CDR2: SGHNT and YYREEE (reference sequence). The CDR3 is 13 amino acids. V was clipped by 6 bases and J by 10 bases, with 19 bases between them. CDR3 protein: CASTTTATRGAFF. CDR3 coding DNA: TGTGCCAGCACCACGACGGCAACCCGGGGAGCTTTCTTT.

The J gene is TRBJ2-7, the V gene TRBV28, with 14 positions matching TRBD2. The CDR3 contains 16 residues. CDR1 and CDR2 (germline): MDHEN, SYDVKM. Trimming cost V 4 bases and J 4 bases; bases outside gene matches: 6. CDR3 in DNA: TGTGCCAGCAGTTCCCGAGGACTAGCGGGAGGTTACGAGCAGTACTTC. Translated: CASSSRGLAGGYEQYF.

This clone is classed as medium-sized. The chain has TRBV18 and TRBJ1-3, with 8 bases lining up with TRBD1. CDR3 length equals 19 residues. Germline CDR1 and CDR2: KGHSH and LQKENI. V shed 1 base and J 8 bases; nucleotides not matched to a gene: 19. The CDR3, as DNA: TGTGCCAGCTCACCACGGATGACTCAGGGACAGGCAATAGAGGACACCATATATTTT. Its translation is CASSPRMTQGQAIEDTIYF.

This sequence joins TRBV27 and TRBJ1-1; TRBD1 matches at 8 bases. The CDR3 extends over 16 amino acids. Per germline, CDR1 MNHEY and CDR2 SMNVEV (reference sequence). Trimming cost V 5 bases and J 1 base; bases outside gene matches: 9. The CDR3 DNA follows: TGTGCCAGCAGTCTACCTACAGGGGGGACGAACACTGAAGCTTTCTTT. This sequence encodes CASSLPTGGTNTEAFF.

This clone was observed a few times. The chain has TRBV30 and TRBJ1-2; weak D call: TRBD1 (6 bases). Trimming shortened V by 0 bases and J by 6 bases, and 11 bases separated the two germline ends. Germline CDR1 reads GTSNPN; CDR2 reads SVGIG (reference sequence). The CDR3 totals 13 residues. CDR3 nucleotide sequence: TGTGCCTGGAGTGTACGGACAGCGAATGGCTACACCTTC. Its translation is CAWSVRTANGYTF.

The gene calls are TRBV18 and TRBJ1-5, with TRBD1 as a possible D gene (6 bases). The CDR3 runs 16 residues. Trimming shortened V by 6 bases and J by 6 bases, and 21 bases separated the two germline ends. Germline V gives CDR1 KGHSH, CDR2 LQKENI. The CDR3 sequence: CASSLYQGISGQPQHF. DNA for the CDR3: TGTGCCAGCTCTCTTTATCAGGGGATTTCGGGTCAGCCCCAGCATTTT. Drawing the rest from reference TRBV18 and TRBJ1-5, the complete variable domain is NAGVMQNPRHLVRRRGQEARLRCSPMKGHSHVYWYRQLPEEGLKFMVYLQKENIIDESGMPKERFSAEFPKEGPSILRIQQVVRGDSAAYFCASSLYQGISGQPQHFGDGTRLSIL.

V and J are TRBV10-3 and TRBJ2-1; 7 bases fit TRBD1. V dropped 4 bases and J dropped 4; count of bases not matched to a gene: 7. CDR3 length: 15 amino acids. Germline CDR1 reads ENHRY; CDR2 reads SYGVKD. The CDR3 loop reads CAISGNPQGYNEQFF. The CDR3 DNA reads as TGTGCCATCAGTGGAAACCCACAGGGGTACAATGAGCAGTTCTTC.

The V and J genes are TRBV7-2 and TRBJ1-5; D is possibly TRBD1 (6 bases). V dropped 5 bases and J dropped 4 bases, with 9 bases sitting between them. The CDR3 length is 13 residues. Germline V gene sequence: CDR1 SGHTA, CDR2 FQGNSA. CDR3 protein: CASSGTGNQPQHF. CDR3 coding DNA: TGTGCCAGCAGCGGTACAGGGAATCAGCCCCAGCATTTT.

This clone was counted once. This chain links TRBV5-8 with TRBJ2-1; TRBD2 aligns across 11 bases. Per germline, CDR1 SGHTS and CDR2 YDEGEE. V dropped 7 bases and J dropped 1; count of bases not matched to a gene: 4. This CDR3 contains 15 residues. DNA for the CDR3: TGTGCCAGCGGGACTAGCGGTGGATCCTACAATGAGCAGTTCTTC. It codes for CASGTSGGSYNEQFF. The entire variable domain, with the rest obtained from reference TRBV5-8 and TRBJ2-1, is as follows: EAGVTQSPTHLIKTRGQQATLRCSPISGHTSVYWYQQALGLGLQFLLWYDEGEERNRGNFPPRFSGRQFPNYSSELNVNALELEDSALYLCASGTSGGSYNEQFFGPGTRLTVL.

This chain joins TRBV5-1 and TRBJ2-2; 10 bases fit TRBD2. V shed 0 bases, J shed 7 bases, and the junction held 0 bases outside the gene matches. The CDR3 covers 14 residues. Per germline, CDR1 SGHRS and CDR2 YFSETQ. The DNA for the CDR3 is TGCGCCAGCAGCTTGGGACTAGCGGGCGGGGAGCTGTTTTTT. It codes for CASSLGLAGGELFF.

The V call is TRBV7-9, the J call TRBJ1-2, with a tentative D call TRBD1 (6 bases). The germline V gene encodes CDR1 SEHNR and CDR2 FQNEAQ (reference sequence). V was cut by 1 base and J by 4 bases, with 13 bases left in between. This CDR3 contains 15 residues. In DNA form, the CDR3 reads TGTGCCAGCAGCTTAGTAAGTGGACAGAGCTATGGCTACACCTTC. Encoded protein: CASSLVSGQSYGYTF. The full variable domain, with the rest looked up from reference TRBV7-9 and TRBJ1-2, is DTGVSQNPRHKITKRGQNVTFRCDPISEHNRLYWYRQTLGQGPEFLTYFQNEAQLEKSRLLSDRFSAERPKGSFSTLEIQRTEQGDSAMYLCASSLVSGQSYGYTFGSGTRLTVV.

The CDR3 sequence is CASSMRRSVAGELFF. CDR3 DNA sequence: TGTGCCAGTAGTATGCGGAGGAGCGTAGCCGGGGAGCTGTTTTTT. The chain recombines TRBV19 with TRBJ2-2, with D perhaps TRBD2 (5 bases). Germline V CDR1 and CDR2: LNHDA, SQIVND (reference sequence). Trimming took off 3 bases at V and 6 bases at J, with 14 bases between the two ends. This CDR3 region has 15 residues.

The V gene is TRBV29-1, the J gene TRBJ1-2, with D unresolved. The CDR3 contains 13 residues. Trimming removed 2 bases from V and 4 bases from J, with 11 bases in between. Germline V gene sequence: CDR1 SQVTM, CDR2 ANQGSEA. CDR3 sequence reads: CSVELRAAYGYTF. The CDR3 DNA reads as TGCAGCGTTGAATTGAGGGCGGCCTATGGCTACACCTTC.

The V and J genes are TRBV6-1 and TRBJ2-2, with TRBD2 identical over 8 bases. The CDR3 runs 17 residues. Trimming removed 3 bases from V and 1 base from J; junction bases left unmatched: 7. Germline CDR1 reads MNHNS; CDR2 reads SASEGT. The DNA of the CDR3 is TGTGCCAGCAGTGAGTTCGTGGCGGGAGGGAACACCGGGGAGCTGTTTTTT. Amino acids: CASSEFVAGGNTGELFF.

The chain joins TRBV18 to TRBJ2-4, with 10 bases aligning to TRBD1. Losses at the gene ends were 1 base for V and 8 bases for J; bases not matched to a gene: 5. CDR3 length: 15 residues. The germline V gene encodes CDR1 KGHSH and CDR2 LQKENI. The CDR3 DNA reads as TGTGCCAGCTCACCACGCGGACAGGGGGGGGACATTCAGTACTTC. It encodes CASSPRGQGGDIQYF.

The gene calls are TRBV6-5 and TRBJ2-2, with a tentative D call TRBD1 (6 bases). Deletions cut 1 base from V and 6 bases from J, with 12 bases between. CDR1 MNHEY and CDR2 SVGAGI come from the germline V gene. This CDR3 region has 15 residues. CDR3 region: CASSYFDSGAGELFF. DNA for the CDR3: TGTGCCAGCAGTTACTTCGATTCAGGGGCCGGGGAGCTGTTTTTT.

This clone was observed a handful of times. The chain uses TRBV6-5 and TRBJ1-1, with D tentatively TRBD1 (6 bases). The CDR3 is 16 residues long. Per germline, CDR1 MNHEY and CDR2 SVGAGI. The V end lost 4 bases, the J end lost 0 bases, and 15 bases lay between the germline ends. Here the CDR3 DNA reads TGTGCCAGCAGTTCGTCGGACAGAAGTTTGAACACTGAAGCTTTCTTT. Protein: CASSSSDRSLNTEAFF.

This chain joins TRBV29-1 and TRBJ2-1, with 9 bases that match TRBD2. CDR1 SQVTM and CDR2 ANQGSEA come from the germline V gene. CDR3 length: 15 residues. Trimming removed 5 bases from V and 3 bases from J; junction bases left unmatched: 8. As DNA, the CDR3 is TGCAGCGTTAAGGGAAGCGGGGGGTACTACAATGAGCAGTTCTTC. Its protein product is CSVKGSGGYYNEQFF.

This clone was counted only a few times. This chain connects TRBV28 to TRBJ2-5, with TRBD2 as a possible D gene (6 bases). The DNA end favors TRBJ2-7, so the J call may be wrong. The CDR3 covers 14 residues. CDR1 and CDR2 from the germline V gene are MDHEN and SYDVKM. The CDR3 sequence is CASSLPGENYEQYF. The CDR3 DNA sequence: TGTGCCAGCAGTTTACCGGGGGAGAATTACGAGCAGTACTTC.

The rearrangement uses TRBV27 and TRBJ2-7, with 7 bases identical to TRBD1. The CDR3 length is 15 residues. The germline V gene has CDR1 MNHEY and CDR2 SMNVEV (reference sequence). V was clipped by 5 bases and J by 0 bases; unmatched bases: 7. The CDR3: CASSQDRVYSYEQYF. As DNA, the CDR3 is TGTGCCAGCAGTCAAGACAGGGTTTACTCCTACGAGCAGTACTTC.

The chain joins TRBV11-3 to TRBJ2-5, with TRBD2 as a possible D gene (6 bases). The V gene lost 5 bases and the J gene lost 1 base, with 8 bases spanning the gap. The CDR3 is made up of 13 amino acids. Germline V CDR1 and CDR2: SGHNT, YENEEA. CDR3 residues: CASSRGIQETQYF. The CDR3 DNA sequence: TGTGCCAGCAGCCGGGGGATCCAAGAGACCCAGTACTTC.

Here the CDR3 reads CASSLGDPDTNTGELFF. CDR3 DNA sequence: TGTGCCAGCAGCTTAGGAGATCCCGACACGAACACCGGGGAGCTGTTTTTT. The V call is TRBV7-2, the J call TRBJ2-2; D call uncertain. The CDR3 is 17 amino acids. Germline V gene lookup returns CDR1 SGHTA and CDR2 FQGNSA. Trimming cost V 1 base and J 0 bases, with 12 bases left between them.